Following are 4 T cell receptor beta chains from one sample sequenced in a study of metastatic and nonmetastatic thyroid tumors (dated by TCRdb to about 2020). The library was generated by PCR. The sequencing machine was an Illumina HiSeq 4000. In-frame beta chains were kept once TCRdb had trimmed the public reads at Q25 with fastp and called clones with MiXCR. The sample table contains roughly 59,000 clones; only one count was recorded for 15% to 20% of them. The ten largest clonotypes hold about 9.4% of the sample. No patient had received any treatment before thyroid surgery. Sequenced input: blood. These TCRs come from a male donor with papillary thyroid cancer or a benign thyroid nodule (not recorded which). Some clones in this sample may be carry-over from other donors' samples.

In its sample, this clone was seen many times. J is TRBJ1-2 and V is TRBV20-1, with 9 nucleotides matching TRBD1. V gave up 6 bases and J gave up 6 bases; unmatched junction bases: 8. The V gene's germline CDR1 is DFQATT and CDR2 SNEGSKA (reference sequence). CDR3 length: 13 amino acids. CDR3 in amino acids: CSADLTGGDGYTF. For the CDR3, the DNA is TGCAGTGCAGACCTGACAGGGGGTGATGGCTACACCTTC.

The chain is built from TRBV9 and TRBJ2-1; no firm D call. CDR3 length: 11 residues. Looked up from germline, CDR1 is SGDLS and CDR2 is YYNGEE. V was cut by 3 bases and J by 6 bases, with 4 bases left in between. The CDR3 sequence is CASSGANEQFF. The DNA of the CDR3 is TGTGCCAGCAGCGGCGCCAATGAGCAGTTCTTC.

The sample holds many counts of this clone. This rearrangement joins TRBV9 to TRBJ2-3; D might be TRBD2 (5 bases). CDR3 length: 15 residues. V was pared by 0 bases and J by 5 bases, with 13 bases between. CDR1 and CDR2 (germline): SGDLS, YYNGEE. CDR3: CASSVGTPAGDTQYF. As DNA, the CDR3 is TGTGCCAGCAGCGTAGGGACTCCCGCGGGAGATACGCAGTATTTT.

This clone was found many times. The V gene is TRBV25-1, the J gene TRBJ2-7; D possibly corresponds to TRBD1 (5 bases). The CDR3 loop spans 11 amino acids. Germline CDR1 reads MGHDK; CDR2 reads SYGVNS. Trimming shortened V by 5 bases and J by 6 bases, and 8 bases separated the two germline ends. CDR3 amino acids: CASSQGSEQYF. In nucleotides, the CDR3 is TGTGCCAGCAGTCAGGGTAGCGAGCAGTACTTC.